The source of this T cell receptor beta chain is a study of shared clonotypes between healthy human individuals. The study, taken as a whole, reports: Between a handful of donors, naive CD4 clonotypes were shared at a level of roughly 5.5%.

Comments on this clone: Its antigen is as yet unknown.

Profiling relied on immunoSEQ multiplex PCR, and the TCRdb table lists in-frame clones only, not all of them. The sample holds 2 million to 2.5 million clones, less than 95% seen once. V lost 1 base, J lost 4 bases, and 6 bases stayed unmatched. The CDR3 length is 16 residues. In germline, CDR1 is SEHNR, CDR2 FQNEAQ (reference sequence). The sequence was obtained from a man younger than 35 in good health. Some clones in this sample may be carry-over from other donors' samples. The rearrangement links TRBV7-9 to TRBJ2-2; 7 nucleotides align to TRBD1. The sequencing sample was made of naive CD4+ T cells from PBMCs. Subset denoted: CD45RA+ positively selected. The CDR3 is CASSLEGAHGTGELFF. The CDR3 nucleotides are TGTGCCAGCAGCTTAGAGGGGGCGCATGGCACCGGGGAGCTGTTTTTT.